One and the same sample provided the 18 T cell receptor beta chains below, sequenced in a study of blood T cell repertoires in COVID-19. Here immunoSEQ multiplex PCR was the method, and the copy in TCRdb shows in-frame clones only, minus some. The sample consists of tens of thousands of clones, less than 75% of them appearing once. The sample taken for sequencing was peripheral blood. The source of these receptors is a woman aged 65 to 85 with acute or convalescent COVID-19.

The chain uses TRBV20-1 and TRBJ1-5, with D perhaps matching TRBD1 (5 bases). CDR1 and CDR2 (germline): DFQATT, SNEGSKA (reference sequence). V was shortened by 3 bases and J by 6 bases, with 9 bases between the two germline ends. CDR3 length: 12 residues. The CDR3 DNA follows: TGCAGTGCTAGTCAGGGAACTCAGCCCCAGCATTTT. Protein sequence: CSASQGTQPQHF.

The chain links TRBV19 to TRBJ2-1; D is possibly TRBD1 (6 bases). This CDR3 is 11 amino acids long. Germline loops: CDR1 LNHDA, CDR2 SQIVND (reference sequence). V lost 9 bases to trimming and J lost 10 bases, with 13 bases between them. As DNA, the CDR3 is TGTGCCAGCGCCCAGGGGTGGGAGCAGTTCTTC. Translated, it gives CASAQGWEQFF.

This clone was observed a few times. The chain links TRBV9 to TRBJ1-4; 9 nucleotides agree with TRBD1. Trimming at V came to 0 bases and at J to 8 bases, leaving 5 bases not matched to a gene. The length of the CDR3 is 15 residues. Per the germline V gene, CDR1 is SGDLS and CDR2 is YYNGEE. The CDR3: CASSVEGTGREKLFF. For the CDR3, the DNA is TGTGCCAGCAGCGTAGAGGGGACAGGGAGAGAAAAACTGTTTTTT.

This clone turned up a few times. This sequence joins TRBV6-5 and TRBJ1-6; TRBD1 agrees at 7 bases. The V and J ends lost 6 bases and 9 bases, in that order; junction bases with no gene match: 8. The CDR3 has 14 amino acids. Germline V gives CDR1 MNHEY, CDR2 SVGAGI. CDR3 nucleotide sequence: TGTGCCAGCAGCATACGCGACAGGGCTTCACCCCTCCACTTT. Amino acid sequence: CASSIRDRASPLHF.

As to this clone: The CDR3 ends on some other residue instead of the conserved phenylalanine or tryptophan, so this is likely a read error. The limits of the CDR3 on the DNA are not certain, so only TCRdb's listed CDR3 is given. The CDR3 reads CATSDLLNPGQVYATLD. V is TRBV24-1 and J is TRBJ2-7; TRBD1, the table's D call, was not compared with the DNA. Germline V gives CDR1 KGHDR, CDR2 SFDVKD. The CDR3 extends over 17 residues, inclusive of both ends.

V is TRBV11-3 and J is TRBJ2-2; TRBD2 is a possible D gene (5 bases). V was shortened by 4 bases and J by 5 bases, with 14 bases between the two germline ends. The CDR3 is 15 amino acids. The germline V gene has CDR1 SGHNT and CDR2 YENEEA. The CDR3 here is CASSSKGERTGELFF. CDR3 DNA: TGTGCCAGCAGCTCAAAGGGAGAGCGGACCGGGGAGCTGTTTTTT.

The chain's CDR3 is CASSLGGLAGSYEQYF. The CDR3 nucleotides read TGCGCCAGCAGCTTGGGGGGACTAGCGGGGTCCTACGAGCAGTACTTC. The rearrangement links TRBV5-1 to TRBJ2-7; 13 nucleotides match TRBD2. This CDR3 has 16 amino acids. Looked up from germline, CDR1 is SGHRS and CDR2 is YFSETQ. Losses at the gene ends were 0 bases for V and 1 base for J; bases not matched to a gene: 1.

The J gene is TRBJ1-2, the V gene TRBV29-1; D is perhaps TRBD1 (5 bases). Trimming shortened V by 0 bases and J by 4 bases, and 9 bases separated the two germline ends. The CDR3 length is 13 residues. Germline values: CDR1 SQVTM, CDR2 ANQGSEA. In DNA, the CDR3 is TGCAGCGTTGAAGAGGAGACAGCCTATGGCTACACCTTC. Translated: CSVEEETAYGYTF.

J is TRBJ2-3 and V is TRBV7-9, with 8 nucleotides matching TRBD1. The CDR3 is made up of 15 amino acids. With 2 bases clipped from V and 2 bases from J, the junction kept 3 bases outside the gene matches. The germline gives CDR1 SEHNR, CDR2 FQNEAQ (reference sequence). CDR3 in amino acids: CASSLRQGATDTQYF. The CDR3 DNA reads as TGTGCCAGCAGCTTACGTCAGGGGGCCACAGATACGCAGTATTTT.

J is TRBJ2-1 and V is TRBV7-8, with a possible D match to TRBD1 (6 bases). This CDR3 is 14 amino acids long. V gave up 1 base and J gave up 7 bases, with 11 bases separating them. The germline gives CDR1 SGHVS, CDR2 FQNEAQ. CDR3 sequence reads: CASSLEAGVNEQFF. DNA of the CDR3: TGTGCCAGCAGCTTAGAGGCAGGGGTGAATGAGCAGTTCTTC.

The genes are TRBV20-1 and TRBJ1-1; 7 bases are a match to TRBD1. With 3 bases clipped from V and 0 bases from J, the junction kept 1 base outside the gene matches. There are 13 residues in the CDR3. Germline lookup yields CDR1 DFQATT and CDR2 SNEGSKA (reference sequence). CDR3 DNA sequence: TGCAGTGCTAGTCAGGGGGTGAACACTGAAGCTTTCTTT. Its protein is CSASQGVNTEAFF.

DNA of the CDR3: TGTGCCAGCACTCCGTACACGGGACAGGTCGATGAGCAGTTCTTC. It yields the protein CASTPYTGQVDEQFF. The chain couples TRBV27 to TRBJ2-1; 8 bases align to TRBD1. The CDR3 runs 15 residues. The V gene end was trimmed by 7 bases and the J gene end by 8 bases; junction bases not matched to a gene: 13. CDR1 MNHEY and CDR2 SMNVEV come from the germline V gene (reference sequence).

The chain uses TRBV5-4 and TRBJ2-5; D not certain. The germline V gene encodes CDR1 SGHNT and CDR2 YYREEE (reference sequence). The CDR3 is 13 amino acids. V gave up 2 bases and J gave up 3 bases, with 8 bases separating them. The CDR3 loop reads CASSFERKETQYF. In DNA, the CDR3 is TGTGCCAGCAGCTTTGAGCGTAAAGAGACCCAGTACTTC.

The genes are TRBV4-1 and TRBJ2-5, with D uncertain. Per germline, CDR1 MGHRA and CDR2 YSYEKL. V lost 2 bases and J 1 base, leaving 20 bases between the germline ends. CDR3 length equals 18 residues. CDR3 protein: CASSQNALPQALQETQYF. CDR3 coding DNA: TGCGCCAGCAGCCAAAATGCCCTCCCGCAGGCCCTCCAAGAGACCCAGTACTTC.

This chain joins TRBV4-1 and TRBJ2-3, with a possible D match to TRBD1 (5 bases). V was pared by 1 base and J by 5 bases, with 13 bases between. Germline CDR1 MGHRA, CDR2 YSYEKL. The CDR3 length is 15 residues. The CDR3 coding sequence is TGCGCCAGCAGCCAAGGTCAGCAGGGCCAAGATACGCAGTATTTT. Residues: CASSQGQQGQDTQYF.

This clone showed up just a few times. V is TRBV10-3 and J is TRBJ2-7; possible D gene TRBD1, 5 bases. Per the germline V gene, CDR1 is ENHRY and CDR2 is SYGVKD. Between the trimmed V and J ends, which lost 3 bases and 11 bases, there was a span of 14 bases. This CDR3 spans 12 amino acids. In nucleotides, the CDR3 is TGTGCCATCAGTGATACGACAGTTTACGAGTACGTC. Its translation: CAISDTTVYEYV.

The rearrangement links TRBV4-1 to TRBJ2-1, with 8 bases fitting TRBD2. The CDR3 sequence is 15 residues long. J gave up 10 bases and V 2 bases, and 10 bases lay outside the gene matches. Germline V CDR1 and CDR2: MGHRA, YSYEKL. The CDR3 spells CASSQPSAGGGEQFF. CDR3 bases: TGCGCCAGCAGCCAACCCTCGGCGGGGGGTGGGGAGCAGTTCTTC.

The gene calls are TRBV5-1 and TRBJ2-3; D may be TRBD2 (6 bases). The V and J ends lost 4 bases and 2 bases respectively, with 14 bases between them. The germline V gene encodes CDR1 SGHRS and CDR2 YFSETQ. The CDR3 length is 15 residues. CDR3 DNA: TGCGCCAGCAGCCGTAACGGCGGGGACACAGATACGCAGTATTTT. Residues: CASSRNGGDTDTQYF. Based on the CDR3 plus reference TRBV5-1 and TRBJ2-3, the full variable domain is KAGVTQTPRYLIKTRGQQVTLSCSPISGHRSVSWYQQTPGQGLQFLFEYFSETQRNKGNFPGRFSGRQFSNSRSEMNVSTLELGDSALYLCASSRNGGDTDTQYFGPGTRLTVL.